This TCR beta chain was captured in a study of beta chain features in type 1 diabetes. V shed 1 base and J 5 bases; nucleotides not matched to a gene: 5. The germline gives CDR1 LGHNA, CDR2 YSLEER. The CDR3 has 15 amino acids. The sequenced template was cDNA made from the entire isolated RNA. Clones were read by immunoSEQ multiplex PCR, and TCRdb kept only the in-frame ones, dropping some. The repertoire includes about 220,000 clones, about a tenth of them detected once, and approximately 1.5% sits in the top ten. This clone occurred a few times. The source is a man aged 18 to 29 in good health. The chain has TRBV4-3 and TRBJ2-5; 9 bases agree with TRBD2. Sequencing input: central memory CD4+ T cells from blood. This CDR3 reads CASSQAFAGGETQYF. The CDR3 DNA sequence: TGCGCCAGCAGCCAAGCATTTGCGGGAGGGGAGACCCAGTACTTC.